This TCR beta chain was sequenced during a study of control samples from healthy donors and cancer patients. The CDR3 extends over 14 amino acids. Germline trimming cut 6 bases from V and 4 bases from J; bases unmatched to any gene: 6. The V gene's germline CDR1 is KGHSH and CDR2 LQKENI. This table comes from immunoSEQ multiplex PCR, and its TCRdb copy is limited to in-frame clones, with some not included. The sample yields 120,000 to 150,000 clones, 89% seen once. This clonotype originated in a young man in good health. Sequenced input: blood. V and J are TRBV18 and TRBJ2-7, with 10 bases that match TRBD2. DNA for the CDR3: TGTGCCAGCTCGTTAGGGACTAGCGCGTACGAGCAGTACTTC. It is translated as CASSLGTSAYEQYF.